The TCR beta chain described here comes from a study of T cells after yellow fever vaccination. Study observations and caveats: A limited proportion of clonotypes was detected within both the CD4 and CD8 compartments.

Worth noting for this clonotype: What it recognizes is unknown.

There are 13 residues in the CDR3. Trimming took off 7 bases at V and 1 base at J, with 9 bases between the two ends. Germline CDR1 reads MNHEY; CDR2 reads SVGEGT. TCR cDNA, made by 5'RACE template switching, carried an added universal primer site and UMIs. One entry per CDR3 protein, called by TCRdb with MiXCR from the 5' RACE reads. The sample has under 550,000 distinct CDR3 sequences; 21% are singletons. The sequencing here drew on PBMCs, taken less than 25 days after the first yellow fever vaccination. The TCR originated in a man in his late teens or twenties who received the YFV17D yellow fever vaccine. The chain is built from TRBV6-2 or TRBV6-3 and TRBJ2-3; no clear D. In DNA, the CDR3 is TGTGCCAGCACCTACTGGGGCACAGATACGCAGTATTTT. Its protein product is CASTYWGTDTQYF.